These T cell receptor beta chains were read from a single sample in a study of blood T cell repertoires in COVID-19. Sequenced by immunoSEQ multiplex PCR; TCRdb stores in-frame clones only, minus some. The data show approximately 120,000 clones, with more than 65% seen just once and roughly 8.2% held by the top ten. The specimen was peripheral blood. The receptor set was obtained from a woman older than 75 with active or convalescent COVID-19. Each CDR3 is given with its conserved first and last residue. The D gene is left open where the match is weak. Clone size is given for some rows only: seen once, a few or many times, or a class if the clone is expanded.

cdr3_aa: CASSSGTSGRDNEQFF
cdr3_nt: TGTGCCAGTAGTTCCGGGACTAGCGGGAGGGATAATGAGCAGTTCTTC
clone_size: .
d_call: TRBD2
v_call: TRBV19
j_call: TRBJ2-1

cdr3_aa: CATIDRAMGETQYF
cdr3_nt: TGTGCCACGATCGACAGAGCGATGGGAGAGACCCAGTACTTC
clone_size: .
d_call: .
v_call: TRBV21-1
j_call: TRBJ2-5

cdr3_aa: CSASPGTVGQIRSLHF
cdr3_nt: TGCAGTGCTAGTCCCGGGACAGTGGGTCAAATTAGGTCCCTCCACTTT
clone_size: .
d_call: TRBD1
v_call: TRBV20-1
j_call: TRBJ1-6

cdr3_aa: CASSLVGGLKGQPQHF
cdr3_nt: TGTGCCAGCAGTTTGGTGGGGGGGCTCAAGGGTCAGCCCCAGCATTTT
clone_size: .
d_call: .
v_call: TRBV27
j_call: TRBJ1-5

cdr3_aa: CASKEGLARAGELFF
cdr3_nt: TGTGCCAGCAAAGAGGGACTAGCAAGGGCCGGGGAGCTGTTTTTT
clone_size: .
d_call: TRBD2
v_call: TRBV2
j_call: TRBJ2-2

cdr3_aa: CASSHYRETQYF
cdr3_nt: TGTGCCAGCAGTCACTATAGAGAGACCCAGTACTTC
clone_size: .
d_call: .
v_call: TRBV12-3/TRBV12-4
j_call: TRBJ2-5

cdr3_aa: CASSLQGYGYTF
cdr3_nt: TGTGCCAGCAGTCTCCAGGGCTATGGCTACACCTTC
clone_size: .
d_call: .
v_call: TRBV27
j_call: TRBJ1-2

cdr3_aa: CASSLSLAQETQYF
cdr3_nt: TGTGCCAGCAGTTTATCTCTAGCGCAAGAGACCCAGTACTTC
clone_size: .
d_call: .
v_call: TRBV28
j_call: TRBJ2-5

cdr3_aa: CASSPSRAGNYGYTF
cdr3_nt: TGTGCCAGCAGCCCCTCCCGTGCAGGAAACTATGGCTACACCTTC
clone_size: .
d_call: .
v_call: TRBV6-6
j_call: TRBJ1-2

cdr3_aa: CASSEDYEQYF
cdr3_nt: TGTGCCAGCAGCGAGGACTACGAGCAGTACTTC
clone_size: .
d_call: .
v_call: TRBV11-2
j_call: TRBJ2-7

cdr3_aa: CASSSAGTGILNTEAFF
cdr3_nt: TGTGCCAGCAGTTCCGCCGGGACAGGGATCCTGAACACTGAAGCTTTCTTT
clone_size: .
d_call: TRBD1
v_call: TRBV28
j_call: TRBJ1-1

cdr3_aa: CASSSQGYEQYF
cdr3_nt: TGTGCCAGCAGTTCACAGGGCTACGAGCAGTACTTC
clone_size: .
d_call: .
v_call: TRBV7-9
j_call: TRBJ2-7

cdr3_aa: CASRKTSGYEQYF
cdr3_nt: TGTGCCAGCAGAAAGACTAGCGGCTACGAGCAGTACTTC
clone_size: .
d_call: TRBD2
v_call: TRBV12-3/TRBV12-4
j_call: TRBJ2-7

cdr3_aa: CASSQDGSTEAFF
cdr3_nt: TGTGCCAGCAGCCAAGATGGGAGCACTGAAGCTTTCTTT
clone_size: .
d_call: .
v_call: TRBV3-1/TRBV3-2
j_call: TRBJ1-1

cdr3_aa: CASSERGSNQPQHF
cdr3_nt: TGTGCCAGCAGTGAGAGAGGCAGCAATCAGCCCCAGCATTTT
clone_size: .
d_call: .
v_call: TRBV2
j_call: TRBJ1-5

cdr3_aa: CASSLRWTGFRTEAFF
cdr3_nt: TGTGCCAGCAGCCTGCGATGGACAGGCTTTCGCACTGAAGCTTTCTTT
clone_size: .
d_call: TRBD1
v_call: TRBV28
j_call: TRBJ1-1

cdr3_aa: CASRLQRLADTQYF
cdr3_nt: TGTGCCAGCAGACTTCAGCGGCTAGCAGATACGCAGTATTTT
clone_size: few
d_call: .
v_call: TRBV2
j_call: TRBJ2-3

cdr3_aa: CASSIRSGRAAGELFF
cdr3_nt: TGTGCCAGTAGTATTCGGAGCGGGAGGGCCGCCGGGGAGCTGTTTTTT
clone_size: few
d_call: TRBD2
v_call: TRBV19
j_call: TRBJ2-2

cdr3_aa: CASSRLAGVTYNEQFF
cdr3_nt: TGTGCCAGCTCTAGACTAGCGGGAGTTACCTACAATGAGCAGTTCTTC
clone_size: .
d_call: TRBD2
v_call: TRBV18
j_call: TRBJ2-1

cdr3_aa: CASSLRTGVNTEAFF
cdr3_nt: TGTGCCAGCAGCCTCCGGACAGGGGTGAACACTGAAGCTTTCTTT
clone_size: few
d_call: TRBD1
v_call: TRBV3-1/TRBV3-2
j_call: TRBJ1-1

cdr3_aa: CASSRGPSSGNTIYF
cdr3_nt: TGTGCCAGCAGCCGGGGGCCGAGCTCTGGAAACACCATATATTTT
clone_size: .
d_call: .
v_call: TRBV3-1/TRBV3-2
j_call: TRBJ1-3

cdr3_aa: CASGSNYEQYF
cdr3_nt: TGTGCCAGCGGCTCCAATTACGAGCAGTACTTC
clone_size: .
d_call: .
v_call: TRBV28
j_call: TRBJ2-7